This TCR beta chain comes out of a study of human T cells and chemical hapten exposure. TCRdb re-called the RACE reads through MiXCR, storing one row per CDR3 protein. The sample includes roughly 100,000 distinct CDR3 sequences, roughly 8% of them seen just once. This clonotype was observed a handful of times. This CDR3 contains 15 residues. The germline V gene encodes CDR1 SNHLY and CDR2 FYNNEI. V gave up 1 base and J gave up 6 bases, with 14 bases separating them. As for time point: healthy volunteer bleed at 2 weeks. Total RNA was extracted from unfractionated whole blood. The genes are TRBV2 and TRBJ2-3; TRBD2 might be the D (6 bases). The clonotype was recovered from a female donor in good health. Some clones in this sample may be carry-over from other donors' samples. The specimen sequenced was whole blood. CDR3 in DNA: TGTGCCAGCAGTGAAGGGACTACTAGGGATGATACGCAGTATTTT. This translates into CASSEGTTRDDTQYF.